Following are 14 T cell receptor beta chains from one sample sequenced in a study of identifying expanded T cells in peripheral blood. Only in-frame clones appear in the TCRdb table, and some are missing; sequencing was by immunoSEQ multiplex PCR. The sample holds about 110,000 clones, roughly nine tenths seen once. Sequenced material: blood. The receptors come from a person aged 18-70 years in good health.

The gene calls are TRBV5-1 and TRBJ2-3; 11 bases align to TRBD2. Germline V CDR1 and CDR2: SGHRS, YFSETQ. The CDR3 totals 18 residues. V gave up 0 bases and J gave up 1 base; unmatched junction bases: 7. The CDR3 loop is CASSLGLAGGGGTDTQYF. CDR3 DNA: TGCGCCAGCAGCTTGGGTCTAGCGGGAGGTGGAGGCACAGATACGCAGTATTTT.

This CDR3 reads CAWSVADGAKGNTIYF. As DNA, the CDR3 is TGTGCCTGGAGTGTAGCTGACGGGGCTAAGGGAAACACCATATATTTT. V is TRBV30 and J is TRBJ1-3, with D possibly TRBD1 on 5 matching bases. Per germline, CDR1 GTSNPN and CDR2 SVGIG (reference sequence). The CDR3 loop spans 16 amino acids. V was pared by 0 bases and J by 4 bases, with 16 bases between.

As concerns this clone: This may come from a read error, since a much larger clone is one base off. The chain joins TRBV7-3 to TRBJ1-2; 7 bases agree with TRBD1. Germline loops: CDR1 SGHTA, CDR2 FQGTGA. Trimming cost V 5 bases and J 3 bases; bases outside gene matches: 3. There are 13 residues in the CDR3. CDR3 sequence reads: CASSRQGDYGYTF. Written as DNA, the CDR3 is TGTGCCAGCAGCCGACAGGGTGACTATGGCTACACCTTC.

The J gene is TRBJ2-1, the V gene TRBV5-1, with a tentative D call TRBD2 (6 bases). V was shortened by 1 base and J by 4 bases, with 12 bases between the two germline ends. From germline, CDR1 is SGHRS and CDR2 YFSETQ. The CDR3 is made up of 15 amino acids. The CDR3 reads CASSLLGGPYNEQFF. CDR3 sequence (DNA): TGCGCCAGCAGCTTGTTAGGAGGGCCTTACAATGAGCAGTTCTTC.

This clone was counted a single time. The chain has TRBV19 and TRBJ1-5; 11 bases match TRBD1. The CDR3 runs to 14 residues. V lost 10 bases and J lost 6; bases outside the gene matches: 8. Germline loops: CDR1 LNHDA, CDR2 SQIVND (reference sequence). DNA for the CDR3: TGTGCCACCATGGCGGGACAGGGGGTTCAGCCCCAGCATTTT. It yields the protein CATMAGQGVQPQHF.

The chain's CDR3 is CASSPSGLGPRIPYEQYF. CDR3 nucleotide sequence: TGTGCCAGCAGCCCAAGCGGATTGGGGCCAAGAATCCCCTACGAGCAGTACTTC. The chain uses TRBV7-9 and TRBJ2-5, with D possibly called TRBD1 or TRBD2 (5 bases each). The DNA end favors TRBJ2-7, so the J call may be wrong. Looked up from germline, CDR1 is SEHNR and CDR2 is FQNEAQ (reference sequence). The CDR3 has 18 amino acids.

The V call is TRBV4-1, the J call TRBJ2-5, with 11 nucleotides matching TRBD1. The germline CDR1 and CDR2 sequences are MGHRA and YSYEKL. Trimming took 1 base from V and 5 from J; bases not matched to a gene: 3. The CDR3 is 15 residues long. The CDR3 bases are TGCGCCAGCAGCCAAGGGGGACAGGGGGTGGAGACCCAGTACTTC. Its translation is CASSQGGQGVETQYF.

This clone was recorded only once. The CDR3 DNA follows: TGTGCCAGCAGTGAACCCCCGAACTGGGAGCAGTTCTTC. Translation gives CASSEPPNWEQFF. The genes are TRBV25-1 and TRBJ2-1, with D uncertain. V was cut by 2 bases and J by 10 bases, with 12 bases left in between. This CDR3 has 13 residues. CDR1 MGHDK and CDR2 SYGVNS come from the germline V gene.

This clone has only one observation. The V call is TRBV7-9, the J call TRBJ1-1, with 10 bases fitting TRBD1. V shed 5 bases and J 8 bases; nucleotides not matched to a gene: 5. The CDR3 contains 13 residues. The germline CDR1 and CDR2 sequences are SEHNR and FQNEAQ (reference sequence). As DNA, the CDR3 is TGTGCCAGCAGCCCAAAGGACAGGGGGGAAGCTTTCTTT. This codes for CASSPKDRGEAFF.

The genes are TRBV2 and TRBJ2-1; D not resolved. CDR1 is SNHLY and CDR2 is FYNNEI in the germline V gene. The germline V and J ends were trimmed by 4 bases and 7 bases, with 5 bases remaining between them. The CDR3 is 11 residues long. In DNA, the CDR3 is TGTGCCAGCAGTGTGAGTAATGAGCAGTTCTTC. Protein: CASSVSNEQFF.

V gene TRBV9 combines with J gene TRBJ2-2; 7 bases agree with TRBD1. The V gene's germline CDR1 is SGDLS and CDR2 YYNGEE. The CDR3 is 17 amino acids. Trimming removed 0 bases from V and 2 bases from J; junction bases left unmatched: 7. In DNA, the CDR3 is TGTGCCAGCAGCGTAGTGTTAGGGACAGAAAACACCGGGGAGCTGTTTTTT. It translates to CASSVVLGTENTGELFF.

The chain has TRBV27 and TRBJ1-2; possible D gene TRBD1, 5 bases. V was clipped by 4 bases and J by 1 base, with 10 bases between them. Germline lookup yields CDR1 MNHEY and CDR2 SMNVEV (reference sequence). The CDR3 is 14 amino acids. CDR3 coding DNA: TGTGCCAGCAGTTCGGACATTCTTAACTATGGCTACACCTTC. Its protein product is CASSSDILNYGYTF.

This chain joins TRBV2 and TRBJ2-7; 9 bases match TRBD1. Germline-derived CDR1 and CDR2 are SNHLY and FYNNEI. This CDR3 has 15 residues. V shed 2 bases, J shed 7 bases, and the junction held 9 bases outside the gene matches. CDR3 amino acids: CASSETAGQGGEQYF. DNA for the CDR3: TGTGCCAGCAGTGAAACCGCGGGACAGGGAGGAGAGCAGTACTTC.

The V call is TRBV6-5, the J call TRBJ2-5; D possibly uses TRBD1 or TRBD2 (7 bases each). The CDR3 extends over 14 amino acids. Trimming cost V 5 bases and J 4 bases, with 14 bases left between them. CDR1 is MNHEY and CDR2 is SVGAGI in the germline V gene. The CDR3 DNA follows: TGTGCCAGCAGTGTTACAGGGGAGGGAGAGACCCAGTACTTC. Translating gives CASSVTGEGETQYF.